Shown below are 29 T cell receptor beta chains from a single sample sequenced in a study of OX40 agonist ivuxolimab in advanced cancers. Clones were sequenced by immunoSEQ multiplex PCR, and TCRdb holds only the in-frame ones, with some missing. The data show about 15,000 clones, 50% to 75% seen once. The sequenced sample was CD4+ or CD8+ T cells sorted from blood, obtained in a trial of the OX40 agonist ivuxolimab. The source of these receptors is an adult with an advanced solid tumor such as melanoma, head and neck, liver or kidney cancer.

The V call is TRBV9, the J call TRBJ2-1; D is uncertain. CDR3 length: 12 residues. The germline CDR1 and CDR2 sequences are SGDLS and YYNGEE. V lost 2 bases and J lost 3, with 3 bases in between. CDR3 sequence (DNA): TGTGCCAGCAGCGTGGACTACAATGAGCAGTTCTTC. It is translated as CASSVDYNEQFF.

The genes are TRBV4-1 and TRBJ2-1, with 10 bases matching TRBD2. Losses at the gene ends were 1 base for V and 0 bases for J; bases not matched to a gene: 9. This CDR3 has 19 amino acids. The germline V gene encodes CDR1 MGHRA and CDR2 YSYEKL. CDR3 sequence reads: CASSQAPSGGPSSYNEQFF. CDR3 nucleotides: TGCGCCAGCAGCCAAGCGCCTAGCGGGGGCCCAAGCTCCTACAATGAGCAGTTCTTC.

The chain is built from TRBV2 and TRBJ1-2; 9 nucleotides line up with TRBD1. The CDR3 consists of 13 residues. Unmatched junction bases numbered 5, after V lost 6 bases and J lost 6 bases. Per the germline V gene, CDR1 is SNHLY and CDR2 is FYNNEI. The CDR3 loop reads CASSPGTGHGYTF. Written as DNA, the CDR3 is TGTGCCAGCAGCCCCGGGACAGGGCATGGCTACACCTTC.

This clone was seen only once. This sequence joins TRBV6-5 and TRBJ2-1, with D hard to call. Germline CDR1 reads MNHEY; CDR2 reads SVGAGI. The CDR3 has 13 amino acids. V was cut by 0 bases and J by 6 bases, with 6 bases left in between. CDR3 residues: CASSYSAPNEQFF. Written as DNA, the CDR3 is TGTGCCAGCAGTTACTCGGCCCCCAATGAGCAGTTCTTC.

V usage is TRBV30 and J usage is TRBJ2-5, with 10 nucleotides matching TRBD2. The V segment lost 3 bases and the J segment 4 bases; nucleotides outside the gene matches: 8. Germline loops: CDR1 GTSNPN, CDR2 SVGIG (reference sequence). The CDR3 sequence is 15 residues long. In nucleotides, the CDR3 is TGTGCCTGGAGACCCGGACTAGCGGAACTAGAGACCCAGTACTTC. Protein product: CAWRPGLAELETQYF.

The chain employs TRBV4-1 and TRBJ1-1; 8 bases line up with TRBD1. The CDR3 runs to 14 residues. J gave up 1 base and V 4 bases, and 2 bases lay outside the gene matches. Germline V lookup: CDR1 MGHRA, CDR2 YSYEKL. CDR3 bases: TGCGCCAGCAGCCCCGGGACAGGGAACACTGAAGCTTTCTTT. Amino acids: CASSPGTGNTEAFF.

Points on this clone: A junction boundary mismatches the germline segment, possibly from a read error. Here the CDR3 reads CAISAKGGDNQPQHF. In DNA form, the CDR3 reads TGTGCCATCAGTGCCAAAGGGGGAGACAATCAGCCCCAGCATTTT. The rearrangement joins TRBV6-5 to TRBJ1-5; the D gene is possibly TRBD1 (6 bases). Germline V gene data show CDR1 as MNHEY and CDR2 as SVGAGI. The CDR3 loop spans 15 amino acids.

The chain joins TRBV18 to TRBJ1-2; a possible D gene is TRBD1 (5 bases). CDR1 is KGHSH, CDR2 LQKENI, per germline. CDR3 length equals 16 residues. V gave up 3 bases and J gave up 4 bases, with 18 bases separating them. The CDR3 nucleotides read TGTGCCAGCTCACCTTCTGCGTCGGGGCTGGGCTATGGCTACACCTTC. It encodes CASSPSASGLGYGYTF. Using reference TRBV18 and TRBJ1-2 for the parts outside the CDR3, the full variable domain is NAGVMQNPRHLVRRRGQEARLRCSPMKGHSHVYWYRQLPEEGLKFMVYLQKENIIDESGMPKERFSAEFPKEGPSILRIQQVVRGDSAAYFCASSPSASGLGYGYTFGSGTRLTVV.

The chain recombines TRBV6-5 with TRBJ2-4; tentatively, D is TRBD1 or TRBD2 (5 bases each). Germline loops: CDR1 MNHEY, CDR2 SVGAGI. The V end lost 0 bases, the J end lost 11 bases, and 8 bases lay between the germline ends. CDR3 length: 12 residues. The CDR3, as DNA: TGTGCCAGCAGTTACTCGGGGGTCTTTCAGTACTTC. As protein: CASSYSGVFQYF.

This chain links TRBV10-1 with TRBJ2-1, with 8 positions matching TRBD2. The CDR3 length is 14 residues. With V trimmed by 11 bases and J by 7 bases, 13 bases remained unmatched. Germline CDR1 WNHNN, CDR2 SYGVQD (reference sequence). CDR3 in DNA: TGCGCCGAAAGCTCACTAGCGGATGGTAATGAGCAGTTCTTC. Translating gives CAESSLADGNEQFF.

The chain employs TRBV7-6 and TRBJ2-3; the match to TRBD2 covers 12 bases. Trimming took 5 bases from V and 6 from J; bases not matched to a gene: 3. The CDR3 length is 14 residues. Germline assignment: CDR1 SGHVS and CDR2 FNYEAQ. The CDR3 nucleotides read TGTGCCAGCAGCCCCGGACTAGCGGGGGATACGCAGTATTTT. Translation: CASSPGLAGDTQYF.

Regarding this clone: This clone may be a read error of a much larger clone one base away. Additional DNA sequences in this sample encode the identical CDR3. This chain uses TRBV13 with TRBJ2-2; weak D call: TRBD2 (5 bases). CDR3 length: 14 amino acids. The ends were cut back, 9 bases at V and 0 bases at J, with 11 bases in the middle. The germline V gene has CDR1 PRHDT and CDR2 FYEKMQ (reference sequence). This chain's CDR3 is CASVDGANTGELFF. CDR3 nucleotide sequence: TGTGCCAGTGTGGACGGGGCGAACACCGGGGAGCTGTTTTTT.

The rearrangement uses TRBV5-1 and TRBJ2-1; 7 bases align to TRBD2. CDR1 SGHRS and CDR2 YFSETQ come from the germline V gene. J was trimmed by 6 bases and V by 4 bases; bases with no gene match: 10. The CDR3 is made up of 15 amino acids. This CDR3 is CASSPLAGVINEQFF. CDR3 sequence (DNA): TGCGCCAGCAGCCCTCTGGCGGGGGTGATCAATGAGCAGTTCTTC.

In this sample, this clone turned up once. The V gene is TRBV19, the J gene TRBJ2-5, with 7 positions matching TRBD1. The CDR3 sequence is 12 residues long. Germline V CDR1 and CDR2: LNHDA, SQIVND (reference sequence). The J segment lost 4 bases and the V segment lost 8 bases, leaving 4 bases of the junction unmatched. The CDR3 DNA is TGTGCCAGTGCAGGGGGAAGAGAGACCCAGTACTTC. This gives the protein CASAGGRETQYF.

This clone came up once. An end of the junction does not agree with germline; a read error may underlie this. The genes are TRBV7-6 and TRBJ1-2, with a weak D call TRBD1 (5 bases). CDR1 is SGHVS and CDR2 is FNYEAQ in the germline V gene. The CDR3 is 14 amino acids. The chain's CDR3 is CASSPHLNGIGVGF. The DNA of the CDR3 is TGTGCCAGCAGCCCTCACCTAAACGGGATAGGGGTGGGCTTC.

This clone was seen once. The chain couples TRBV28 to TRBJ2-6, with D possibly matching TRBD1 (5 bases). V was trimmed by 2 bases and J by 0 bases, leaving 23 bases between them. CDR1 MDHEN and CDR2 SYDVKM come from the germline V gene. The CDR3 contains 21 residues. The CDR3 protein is CASSLLLGEASGASGANVLTF. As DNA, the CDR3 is TGTGCCAGCAGTTTACTCCTAGGGGAAGCATCAGGAGCCTCTGGGGCCAACGTCCTGACTTTC.

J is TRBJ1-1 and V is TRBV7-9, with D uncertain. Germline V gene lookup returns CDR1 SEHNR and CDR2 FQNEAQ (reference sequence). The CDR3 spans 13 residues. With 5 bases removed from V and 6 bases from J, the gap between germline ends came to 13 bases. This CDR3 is CASSLGRFPEAFF. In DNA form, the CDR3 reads TGTGCCAGCAGCCTAGGGCGGTTCCCTGAAGCTTTCTTT. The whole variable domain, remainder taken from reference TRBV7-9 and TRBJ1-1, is DTGVSQNPRHKITKRGQNVTFRCDPISEHNRLYWYRQTLGQGPEFLTYFQNEAQLEKSRLLSDRFSAERPKGSFSTLEIQRTEQGDSAMYLCASSLGRFPEAFFGQGTRLTVV.

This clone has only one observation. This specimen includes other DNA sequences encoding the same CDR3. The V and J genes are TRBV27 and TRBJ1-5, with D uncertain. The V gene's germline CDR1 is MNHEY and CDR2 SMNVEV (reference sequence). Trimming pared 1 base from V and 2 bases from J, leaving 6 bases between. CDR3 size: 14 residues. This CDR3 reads CASSLYGGNQPQHF. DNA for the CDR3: TGTGCCAGCAGTTTATACGGGGGCAATCAGCCCCAGCATTTT.

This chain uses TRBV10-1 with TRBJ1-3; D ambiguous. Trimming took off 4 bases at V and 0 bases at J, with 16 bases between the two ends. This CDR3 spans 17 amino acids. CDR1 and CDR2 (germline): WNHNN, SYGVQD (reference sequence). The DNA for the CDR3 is TGCGCCAGCAGTGGCGTCCCCGTTCCTGGCTCTGGAAACACCATATATTTT. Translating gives CASSGVPVPGSGNTIYF.

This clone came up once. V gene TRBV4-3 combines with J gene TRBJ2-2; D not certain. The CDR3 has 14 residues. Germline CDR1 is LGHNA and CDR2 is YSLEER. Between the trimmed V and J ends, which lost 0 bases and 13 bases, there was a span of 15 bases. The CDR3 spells CASSQDRVGGGLFF. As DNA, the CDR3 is TGCGCCAGCAGCCAAGATCGCGTTGGCGGTGGGCTGTTTTTT.

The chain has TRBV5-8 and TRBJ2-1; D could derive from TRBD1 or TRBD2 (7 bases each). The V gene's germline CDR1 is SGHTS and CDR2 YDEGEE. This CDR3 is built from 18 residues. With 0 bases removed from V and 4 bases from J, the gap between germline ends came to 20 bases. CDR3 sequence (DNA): TGTGCCAGCAGCTTGGGATTCAGGGGGGGCCGTATTTACAATGAGCAGTTCTTC. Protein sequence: CASSLGFRGGRIYNEQFF.

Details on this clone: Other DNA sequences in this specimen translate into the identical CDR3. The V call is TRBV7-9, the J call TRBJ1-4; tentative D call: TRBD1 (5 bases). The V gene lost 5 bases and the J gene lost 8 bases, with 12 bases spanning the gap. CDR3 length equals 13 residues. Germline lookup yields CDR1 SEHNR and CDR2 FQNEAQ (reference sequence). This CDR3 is CASSQAWGEKLFF. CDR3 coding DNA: TGTGCCAGCAGCCAAGCTTGGGGCGAAAAACTGTTTTTT.

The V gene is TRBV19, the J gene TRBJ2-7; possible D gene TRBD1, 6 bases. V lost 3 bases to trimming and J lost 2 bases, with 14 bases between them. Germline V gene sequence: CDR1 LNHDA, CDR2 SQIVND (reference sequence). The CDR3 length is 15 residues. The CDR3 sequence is CASSIDGTPTYEQYF. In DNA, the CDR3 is TGTGCCAGTAGTATCGATGGGACACCTACCTACGAGCAGTACTTC.

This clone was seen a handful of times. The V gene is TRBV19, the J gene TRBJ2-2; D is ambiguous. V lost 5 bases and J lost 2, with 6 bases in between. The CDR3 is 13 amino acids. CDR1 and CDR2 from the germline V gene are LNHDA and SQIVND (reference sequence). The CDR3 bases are TGTGCCAGTAGTCTCTCCAACACCGGGGAGCTGTTTTTT. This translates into CASSLSNTGELFF.

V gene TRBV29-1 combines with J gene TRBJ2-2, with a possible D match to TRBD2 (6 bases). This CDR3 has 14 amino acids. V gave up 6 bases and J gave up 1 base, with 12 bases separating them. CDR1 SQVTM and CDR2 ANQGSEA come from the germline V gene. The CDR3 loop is CSVERDLNTGELFF. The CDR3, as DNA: TGCAGCGTAGAAAGGGACTTGAACACCGGGGAGCTGTTTTTT.

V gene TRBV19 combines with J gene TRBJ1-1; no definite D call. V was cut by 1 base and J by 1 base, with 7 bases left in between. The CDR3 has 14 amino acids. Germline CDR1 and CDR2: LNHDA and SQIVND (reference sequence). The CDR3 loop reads CASSIAGPNTEAFF. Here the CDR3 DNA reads TGTGCCAGTAGTATAGCTGGACCGAACACTGAAGCTTTCTTT.

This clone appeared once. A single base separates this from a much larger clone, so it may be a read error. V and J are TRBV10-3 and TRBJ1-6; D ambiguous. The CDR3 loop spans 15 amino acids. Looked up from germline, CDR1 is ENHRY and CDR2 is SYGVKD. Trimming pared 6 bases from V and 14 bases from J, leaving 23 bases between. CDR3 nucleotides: TGTGCCATCAGCGACCCTTACCTACACAGCTCGTCCCTCCACTTT. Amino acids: CAISDPYLHSSSLHF.

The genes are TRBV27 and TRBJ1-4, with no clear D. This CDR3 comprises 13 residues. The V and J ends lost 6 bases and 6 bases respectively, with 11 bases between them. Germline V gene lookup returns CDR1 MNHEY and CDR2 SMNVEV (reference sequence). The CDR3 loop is CASRGRWDEKLFF. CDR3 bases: TGTGCCAGCAGGGGTAGGTGGGATGAAAAACTGTTTTTT.

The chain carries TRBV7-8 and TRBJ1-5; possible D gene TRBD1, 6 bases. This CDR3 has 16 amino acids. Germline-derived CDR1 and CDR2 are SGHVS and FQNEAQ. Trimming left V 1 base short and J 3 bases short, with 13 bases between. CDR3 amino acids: CASSLVATGYNQPQHF. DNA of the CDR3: TGTGCCAGCAGCTTAGTGGCTACAGGGTACAATCAGCCCCAGCATTTT.